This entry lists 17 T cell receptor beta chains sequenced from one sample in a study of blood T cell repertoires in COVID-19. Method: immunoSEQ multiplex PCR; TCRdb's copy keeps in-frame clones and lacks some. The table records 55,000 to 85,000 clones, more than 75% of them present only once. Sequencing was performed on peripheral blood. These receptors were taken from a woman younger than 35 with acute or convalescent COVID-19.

In DNA, the CDR3 is TGTGCCAGCAGTATCCGAGCCCAAGAGACCCAGTACTTC. It codes for CASSIRAQETQYF. The chain couples TRBV27 to TRBJ2-5; D call uncertain. V was pared by 5 bases and J by 1 base, with 8 bases between. The CDR3 runs to 13 residues. Germline CDR1 is MNHEY and CDR2 is SMNVEV (reference sequence).

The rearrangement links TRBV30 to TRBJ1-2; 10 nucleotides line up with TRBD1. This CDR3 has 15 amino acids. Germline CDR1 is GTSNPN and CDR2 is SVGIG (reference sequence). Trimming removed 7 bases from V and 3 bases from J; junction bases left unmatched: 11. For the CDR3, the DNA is TGTGCCTCCCTCCGACAGGGGGCAGGGGACTATGGCTACACCTTC. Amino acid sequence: CASLRQGAGDYGYTF.

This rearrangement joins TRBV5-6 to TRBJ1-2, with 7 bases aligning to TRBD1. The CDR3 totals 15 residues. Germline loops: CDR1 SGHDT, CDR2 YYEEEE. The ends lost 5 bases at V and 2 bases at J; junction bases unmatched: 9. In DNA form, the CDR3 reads TGTGCCAGCAGGTCAAGGGGGCAAAAGAACTATGGCTACACCTTC. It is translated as CASRSRGQKNYGYTF.

DNA for the CDR3: TGTGCCAGCAGTGGAGGACTGCTCCAAGAGACCCAGTACTTC. Translation: CASSGGLLQETQYF. The chain combines TRBV7-8 with TRBJ2-5; D is perhaps TRBD2 (5 bases). CDR3 length equals 14 residues. Trimming left V 6 bases short and J 1 base short, with 12 bases between. Germline-derived CDR1 and CDR2 are SGHVS and FQNEAQ.

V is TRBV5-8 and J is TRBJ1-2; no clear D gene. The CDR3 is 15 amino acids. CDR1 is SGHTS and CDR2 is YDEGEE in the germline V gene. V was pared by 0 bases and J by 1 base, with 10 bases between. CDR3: CASSLVRGNNYGYTF. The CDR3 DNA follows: TGTGCCAGCAGCTTGGTTCGGGGTAATAACTATGGCTACACCTTC.

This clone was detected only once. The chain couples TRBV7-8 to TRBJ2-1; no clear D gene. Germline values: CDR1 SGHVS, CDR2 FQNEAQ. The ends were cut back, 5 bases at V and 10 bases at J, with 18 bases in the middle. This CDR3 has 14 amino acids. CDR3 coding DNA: TGTGCCAGCAGCGGAAGCCCCTCTCAGACAGAGCAGTTCTTC. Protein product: CASSGSPSQTEQFF.

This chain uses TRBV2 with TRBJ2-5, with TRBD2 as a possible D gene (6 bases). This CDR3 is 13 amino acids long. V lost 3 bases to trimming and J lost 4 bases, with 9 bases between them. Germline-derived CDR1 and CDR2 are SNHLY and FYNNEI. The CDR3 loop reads CASSESSVETQYF. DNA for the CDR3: TGTGCCAGCAGTGAGTCTAGCGTAGAGACCCAGTACTTC.

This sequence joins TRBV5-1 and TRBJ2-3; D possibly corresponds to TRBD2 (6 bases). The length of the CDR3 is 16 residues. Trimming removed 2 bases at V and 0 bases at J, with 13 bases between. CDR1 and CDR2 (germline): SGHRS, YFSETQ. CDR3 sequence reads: CASSFGGPASTDTQYF. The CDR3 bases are TGCGCCAGCAGCTTCGGGGGACCCGCTAGCACAGATACGCAGTATTTT.

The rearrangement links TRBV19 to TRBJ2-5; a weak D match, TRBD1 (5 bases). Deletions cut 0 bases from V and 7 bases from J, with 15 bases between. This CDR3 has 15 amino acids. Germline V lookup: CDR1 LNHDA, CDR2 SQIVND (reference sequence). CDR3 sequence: CASSIDEGASSTQYF. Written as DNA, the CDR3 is TGTGCCAGTAGTATAGATGAAGGGGCCTCCTCGACCCAGTACTTC.

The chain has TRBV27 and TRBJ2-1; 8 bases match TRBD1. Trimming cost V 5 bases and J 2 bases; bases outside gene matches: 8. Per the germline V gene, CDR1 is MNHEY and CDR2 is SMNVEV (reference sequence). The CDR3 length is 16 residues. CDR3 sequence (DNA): TGTGCCAGCAGTCGTTCGACAGGGGATACCTACAATGAGCAGTTCTTC. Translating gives CASSRSTGDTYNEQFF.

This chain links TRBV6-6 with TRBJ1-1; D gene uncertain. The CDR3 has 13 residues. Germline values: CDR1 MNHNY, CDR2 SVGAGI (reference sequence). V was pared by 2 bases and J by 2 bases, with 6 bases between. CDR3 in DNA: TGTGCCAGCAGTTACCTATCAAACACTGAAGCTTTCTTT. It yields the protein CASSYLSNTEAFF.

The CDR3 DNA reads TGCAGCGTCCCTGCGTCAGGGGCGGCAGATACGCAGTATTTT. It codes for CSVPASGAADTQYF. The V and J genes are TRBV29-1 and TRBJ2-3; D might be TRBD1 (6 bases). Germline loops: CDR1 SQVTM, CDR2 ANQGSEA. V gave up 6 bases and J gave up 4 bases, with 17 bases separating them. The CDR3 is made up of 14 amino acids.

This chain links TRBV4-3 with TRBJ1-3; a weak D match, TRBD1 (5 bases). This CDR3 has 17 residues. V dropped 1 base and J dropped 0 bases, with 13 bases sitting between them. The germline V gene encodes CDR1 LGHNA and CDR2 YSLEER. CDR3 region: CASSQVPGQVSGNTIYF. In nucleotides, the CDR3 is TGCGCCAGCAGCCAAGTCCCTGGACAAGTCTCTGGAAACACCATATATTTT.

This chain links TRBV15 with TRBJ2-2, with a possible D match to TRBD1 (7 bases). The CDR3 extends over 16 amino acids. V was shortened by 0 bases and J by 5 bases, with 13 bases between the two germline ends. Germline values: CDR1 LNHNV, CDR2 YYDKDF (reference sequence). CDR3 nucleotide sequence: TGTGCCACCAGCAGAGAAGGGGGCGCGGGAACCGGGGAGCTGTTTTTT. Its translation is CATSREGGAGTGELFF.

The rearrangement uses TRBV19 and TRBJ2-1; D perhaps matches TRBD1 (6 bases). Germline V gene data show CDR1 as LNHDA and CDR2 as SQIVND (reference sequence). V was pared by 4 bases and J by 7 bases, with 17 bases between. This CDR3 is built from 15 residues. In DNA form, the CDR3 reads TGTGCCAGTAGTAATGAGGGGGACGCATGGAATGAGCAGTTCTTC. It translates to CASSNEGDAWNEQFF. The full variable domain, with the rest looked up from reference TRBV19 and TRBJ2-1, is DGGITQSPKYLFRKEGQNVTLSCEQNLNHDAMYWYRQDPGQGLRLIYYSQIVNDFQKGDIAEGYSVSREKKESFPLTVTSAQKNPTAFYLCASSNEGDAWNEQFFGPGTRLTVL.

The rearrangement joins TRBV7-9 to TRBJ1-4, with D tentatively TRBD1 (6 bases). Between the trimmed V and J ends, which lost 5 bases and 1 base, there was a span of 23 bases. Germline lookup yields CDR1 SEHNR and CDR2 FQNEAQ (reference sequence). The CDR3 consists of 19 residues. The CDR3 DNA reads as TGTGCCAGCAGCCTAGAGCAGGGGCTGGCTGGGGGAACTAATGAAAAACTGTTTTTT. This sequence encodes CASSLEQGLAGGTNEKLFF. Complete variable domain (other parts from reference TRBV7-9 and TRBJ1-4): DTGVSQNPRHKITKRGQNVTFRCDPISEHNRLYWYRQTLGQGPEFLTYFQNEAQLEKSRLLSDRFSAERPKGSFSTLEIQRTEQGDSAMYLCASSLEQGLAGGTNEKLFFGSGTQLSVL.

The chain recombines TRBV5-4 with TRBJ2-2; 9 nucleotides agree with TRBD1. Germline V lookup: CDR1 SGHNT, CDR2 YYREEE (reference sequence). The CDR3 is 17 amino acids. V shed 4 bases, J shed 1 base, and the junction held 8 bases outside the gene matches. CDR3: CASSAEPGQGNTGELFF. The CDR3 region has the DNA TGTGCCAGCAGCGCGGAACCGGGACAGGGGAACACCGGGGAGCTGTTTTTT. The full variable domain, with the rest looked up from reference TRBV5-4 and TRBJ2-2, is ETGVTQSPTHLIKTRGQQVTLRCSSQSGHNTVSWYQQALGQGPQFIFQYYREEENGRGNFPPRFSGLQFPNYSSELNVNALELDDSALYLCASSAEPGQGNTGELFFGEGSRLTVL.